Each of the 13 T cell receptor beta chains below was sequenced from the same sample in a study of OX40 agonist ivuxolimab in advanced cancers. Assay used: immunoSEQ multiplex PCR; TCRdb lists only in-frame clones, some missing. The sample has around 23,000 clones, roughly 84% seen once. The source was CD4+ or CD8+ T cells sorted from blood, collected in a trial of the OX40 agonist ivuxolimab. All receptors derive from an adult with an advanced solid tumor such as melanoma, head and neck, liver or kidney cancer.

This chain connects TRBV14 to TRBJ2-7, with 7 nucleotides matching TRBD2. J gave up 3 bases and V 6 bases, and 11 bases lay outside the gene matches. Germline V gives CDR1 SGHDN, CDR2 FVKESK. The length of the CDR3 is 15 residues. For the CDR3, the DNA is TGTGCCAGCAGTTTCGGACTAGGGTCCCGCTACGAGCAGTACTTC. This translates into CASSFGLGSRYEQYF.

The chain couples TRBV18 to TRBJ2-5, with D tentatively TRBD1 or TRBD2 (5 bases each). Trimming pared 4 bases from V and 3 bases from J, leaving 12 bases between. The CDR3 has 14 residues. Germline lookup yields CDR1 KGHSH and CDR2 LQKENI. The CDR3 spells CASSRDEGEETQYF. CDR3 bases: TGTGCCAGCTCACGGGACGAAGGGGAAGAGACCCAGTACTTC.

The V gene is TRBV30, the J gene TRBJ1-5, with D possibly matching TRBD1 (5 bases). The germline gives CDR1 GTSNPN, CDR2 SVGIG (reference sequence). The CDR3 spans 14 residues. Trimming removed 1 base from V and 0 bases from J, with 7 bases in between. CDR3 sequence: CAWSEGFSNQPQHF. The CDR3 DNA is TGTGCCTGGAGTGAGGGGTTTAGCAATCAGCCCCAGCATTTT.

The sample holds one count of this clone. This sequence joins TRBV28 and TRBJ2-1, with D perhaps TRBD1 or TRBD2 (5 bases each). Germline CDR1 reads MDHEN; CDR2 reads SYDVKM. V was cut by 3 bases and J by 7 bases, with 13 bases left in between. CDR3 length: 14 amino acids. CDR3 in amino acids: CASSFRGVRNEQFF. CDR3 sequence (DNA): TGTGCCAGCAGTTTTAGAGGGGTAAGGAATGAGCAGTTCTTC.

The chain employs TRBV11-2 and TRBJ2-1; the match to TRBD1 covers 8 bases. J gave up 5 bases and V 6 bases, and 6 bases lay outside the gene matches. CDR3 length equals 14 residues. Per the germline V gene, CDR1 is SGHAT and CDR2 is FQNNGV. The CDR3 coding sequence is TGTGCCAGCAGGAGACAGGGGCCAAACAATGAGCAGTTCTTC. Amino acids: CASRRQGPNNEQFF.

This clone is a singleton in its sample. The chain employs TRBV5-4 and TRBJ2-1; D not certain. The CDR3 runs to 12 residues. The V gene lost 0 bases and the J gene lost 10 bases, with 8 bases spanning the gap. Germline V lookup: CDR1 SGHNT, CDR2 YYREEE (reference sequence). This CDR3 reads CASSLGQVEQFF. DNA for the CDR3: TGTGCCAGCAGCTTGGGGCAGGTGGAGCAGTTCTTC.

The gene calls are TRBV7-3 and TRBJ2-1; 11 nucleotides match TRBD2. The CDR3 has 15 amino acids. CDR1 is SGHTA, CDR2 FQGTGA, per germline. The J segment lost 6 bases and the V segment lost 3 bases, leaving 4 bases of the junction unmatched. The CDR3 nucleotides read TGTGCCAGCAGCTTGCGACTAGCGGGGCTCAATGAGCAGTTCTTC. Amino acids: CASSLRLAGLNEQFF.

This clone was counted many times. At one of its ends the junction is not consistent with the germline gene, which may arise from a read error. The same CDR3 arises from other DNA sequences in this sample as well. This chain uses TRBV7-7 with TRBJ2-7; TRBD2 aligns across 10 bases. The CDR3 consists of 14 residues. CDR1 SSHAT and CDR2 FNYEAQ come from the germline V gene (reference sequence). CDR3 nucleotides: TGTGCTAGCAGCCCTAGCGGGAGACCATACGAGCAGTACTTC. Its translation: CASSPSGRPYEQYF.

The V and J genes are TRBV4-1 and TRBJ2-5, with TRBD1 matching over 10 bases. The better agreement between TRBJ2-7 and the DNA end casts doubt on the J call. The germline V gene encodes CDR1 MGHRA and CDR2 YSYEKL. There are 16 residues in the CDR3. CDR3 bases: TGCGCCAGCAGCCAGGGTACCGGGACAGGGGCCTACGAGCAGTACTTC. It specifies CASSQGTGTGAYEQYF.

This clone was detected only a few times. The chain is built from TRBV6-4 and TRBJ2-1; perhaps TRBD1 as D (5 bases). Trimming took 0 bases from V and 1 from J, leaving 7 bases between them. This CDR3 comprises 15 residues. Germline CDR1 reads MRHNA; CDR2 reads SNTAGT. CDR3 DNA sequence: TGTGCCAGCAGTGACTCCCCAGGGTCCTACAATGAGCAGTTCTTC. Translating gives CASSDSPGSYNEQFF.

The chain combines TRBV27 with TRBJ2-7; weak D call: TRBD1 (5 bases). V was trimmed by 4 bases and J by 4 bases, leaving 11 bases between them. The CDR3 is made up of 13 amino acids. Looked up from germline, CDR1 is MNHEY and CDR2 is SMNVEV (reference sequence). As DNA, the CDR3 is TGTGCCAGCAGTTCATGGACAACTTACGAGCAGTACTTC. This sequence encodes CASSSWTTYEQYF.

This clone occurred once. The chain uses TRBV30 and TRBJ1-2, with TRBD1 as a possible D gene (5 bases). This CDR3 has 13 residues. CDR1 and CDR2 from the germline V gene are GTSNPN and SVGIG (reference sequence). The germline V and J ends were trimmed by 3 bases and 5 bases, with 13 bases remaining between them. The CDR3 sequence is CAWRPGTGYGYTF. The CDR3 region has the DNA TGTGCCTGGAGGCCCGGGACGGGGTATGGCTACACCTTC.

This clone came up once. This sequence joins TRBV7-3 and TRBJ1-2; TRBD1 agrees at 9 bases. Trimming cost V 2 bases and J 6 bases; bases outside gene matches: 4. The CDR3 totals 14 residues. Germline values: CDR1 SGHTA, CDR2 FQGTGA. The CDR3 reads CASSLSGTGNGYTF. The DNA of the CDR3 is TGTGCCAGCAGCTTATCCGGGACAGGGAATGGCTACACCTTC.